The 23 T cell receptor beta chains listed next were all sequenced from one sample in a study of cytomegalovirus exposure and HLA in healthy donors. PCR amplification relied on 60 Vbeta primers (plus 13 Jbeta primers). Clones were read by immunoSEQ multiplex PCR, and TCRdb kept only the in-frame ones, dropping some. The sample consists of over 130,000 clones, roughly 66% of them appearing once. The sequencing input was PBMCs. Source of these receptors: an older woman in good health and CMV-seronegative.

This chain uses TRBV7-2 with TRBJ1-2; possibly TRBD1 for D (6 bases). V dropped 2 bases and J dropped 7 bases, with 26 bases sitting between them. Germline lookup yields CDR1 SGHTA and CDR2 FQGNSA. The CDR3 spans 18 residues. The CDR3 loop reads CASSLNWGGMGAPGGYTF. The CDR3 coding sequence is TGTGCCAGCAGCTTAAATTGGGGGGGGATGGGGGCGCCCGGTGGCTACACCTTC.

The CDR3 region has the DNA TGTGCCACCGCCGGGACTAGCGGGAGGGCGAAGCAGTACTTC. Residues: CATAGTSGRAKQYF. The chain is built from TRBV6-1 and TRBJ2-7; 16 positions match TRBD2. The CDR3 loop spans 14 amino acids. V trimming: 10 bases; J trimming: 8 bases; junction bases outside the gene matches: 8. The germline V gene has CDR1 MNHNS and CDR2 SASEGT.

This clone came up a few times. This rearrangement joins TRBV29-1 to TRBJ2-3; 8 nucleotides agree with TRBD2. The germline CDR1 and CDR2 sequences are SQVTM and ANQGSEA. The CDR3 consists of 13 residues. J gave up 1 base and V 5 bases, and 2 bases lay outside the gene matches. CDR3 bases: TGCAGCGTTCGGGAGGGGGGCACAGATACGCAGTATTTT. Translation: CSVREGGTDTQYF.

The chain is built from TRBV19 and TRBJ2-6; D remains unclear. V lost 5 bases to trimming and J lost 1 base, with 12 bases between them. Germline CDR1 LNHDA, CDR2 SQIVND (reference sequence). The CDR3 contains 16 residues. The CDR3 spells CASSPSRFSGANVLTF. CDR3 nucleotide sequence: TGTGCCAGTAGTCCATCCCGGTTTTCTGGGGCCAACGTCCTGACTTTC.

This clone occurred a few times. This CDR3 reads CASGFKGILAGVGEQFF. The CDR3 DNA reads as TGTGCTAGTGGTTTTAAGGGGATCCTAGCGGGGGTCGGTGAGCAGTTCTTC. The chain combines TRBV12-5 with TRBJ2-1, with 10 bases identical to TRBD2. Germline values: CDR1 LGHNT, CDR2 FRNRAP. V lost 3 bases and J lost 9; bases outside the gene matches: 14. The CDR3 runs 17 residues.

This chain joins TRBV7-9 and TRBJ2-5; 8 bases are shared with TRBD1. CDR3 size: 14 residues. CDR1 is SEHNR and CDR2 is FQNEAQ in the germline V gene (reference sequence). V shed 4 bases and J 5 bases; nucleotides not matched to a gene: 6. The CDR3 DNA reads as TGTGCCAGCAGCTATCCGGACAGGGTGGAGACCCAGTACTTC. Translation gives CASSYPDRVETQYF.

The rearrangement joins TRBV28 to TRBJ1-2; D is unresolved. This CDR3 is 16 amino acids long. Trimming pared 6 bases from V and 4 bases from J, leaving 21 bases between. Germline-derived CDR1 and CDR2 are MDHEN and SYDVKM. CDR3 sequence (DNA): TGTGCCAGCAGCCCCAATAACGGGGTTGGTATCTATGGCTACACCTTC. It codes for CASSPNNGVGIYGYTF.

This chain links TRBV7-2 with TRBJ2-3; D may be TRBD2 (5 bases). V gave up 3 bases and J gave up 4 bases, with 14 bases separating them. Germline V gene data show CDR1 as SGHTA and CDR2 as FQGNSA. The CDR3 contains 15 residues. The CDR3 nucleotides read TGTGCCAGCAGCTTCCCGGCCGGGGTATCAGATACGCAGTATTTT. This gives the protein CASSFPAGVSDTQYF.

The rearrangement links TRBV7-2 to TRBJ2-3; the D gene is possibly TRBD1 (6 bases). This CDR3 has 13 residues. From germline, CDR1 is SGHTA and CDR2 FQGNSA. The V and J ends lost 5 bases and 13 bases respectively, with 19 bases between them. CDR3 protein: CASSISGTPFEYF. CDR3 sequence (DNA): TGTGCCAGCAGCATCTCCGGGACACCCTTTGAGTATTTT. Filled out from reference TRBV7-2 and TRBJ2-3, the complete variable domain reads GAGVSQSPSNKVTEKGKDVELRCDPISGHTALYWYRQSLGQGLEFLIYFQGNSAPDKSGLPSDRFSAERTGGSVSTLTIQRTQQEDSAVYLCASSISGTPFEYFGPGTRLTVL.

This clone was observed a few times. J is TRBJ1-4 and V is TRBV5-1; a weak D match, TRBD1 (5 bases). Germline values: CDR1 SGHRS, CDR2 YFSETQ. The CDR3 is 13 amino acids. V dropped 0 bases and J dropped 5 bases, with 5 bases sitting between them. In nucleotides, the CDR3 is TGCGCCAGCAGCTTGGGACAGAATGAAAAACTGTTTTTT. It codes for CASSLGQNEKLFF.

The V and J genes are TRBV7-2 and TRBJ2-5; 8 bases are a match to TRBD2. The J segment lost 5 bases and the V segment lost 5 bases, leaving 16 bases of the junction unmatched. The CDR3 is 17 amino acids. Germline CDR1 is SGHTA and CDR2 is FQGNSA. This CDR3 reads CASSRRGWAGGWETQYF. The CDR3 DNA sequence: TGTGCCAGCAGCCGACGAGGTTGGGCGGGGGGATGGGAGACCCAGTACTTC.

The V call is TRBV19, the J call TRBJ2-2; 8 bases match TRBD1. Germline loops: CDR1 LNHDA, CDR2 SQIVND (reference sequence). The CDR3 runs to 14 residues. Trimming removed 3 bases from V and 8 bases from J; junction bases left unmatched: 5. The CDR3 region has the DNA TGTGCCAGTAGTATTGTCAGGGGGCAGGGGGAGCTGTTTTTT. Residues: CASSIVRGQGELFF.

This sequence joins TRBV7-2 and TRBJ1-5, with D perhaps TRBD1 (6 bases). The ends were cut back, 5 bases at V and 7 bases at J, with 18 bases in the middle. In germline, CDR1 is SGHTA, CDR2 FQGNSA. The CDR3 length is 15 residues. The chain's CDR3 is CASSPHGGGGQPQHF. The CDR3 region has the DNA TGTGCCAGCAGCCCGCACGGGGGGGGCGGCCAGCCCCAGCATTTT.

The rearrangement uses TRBV28 and TRBJ2-7; 13 positions agree with TRBD2. The CDR3 is 14 residues long. Germline-derived CDR1 and CDR2 are MDHEN and SYDVKM. J lost 4 bases, V lost 6 bases, and 3 bases had no gene match. Here the CDR3 DNA reads TGTGCCAGCAGCACTAGCGGGAGGGCTTACGAGCAGTACTTC. It codes for CASSTSGRAYEQYF.

The rearrangement uses TRBV7-6 and TRBJ2-3; 14 nucleotides line up with TRBD2. The CDR3 sequence is 18 residues long. Trimming removed 3 bases from V and 2 bases from J; junction bases left unmatched: 7. CDR1 SGHVS and CDR2 FNYEAQ come from the germline V gene. CDR3 sequence (DNA): TGTGCCAGCAGCTTCCGGACTAGCGGGGGGATCAACACAGATACGCAGTATTTT. Translated: CASSFRTSGGINTDTQYF.

The chain combines TRBV2 with TRBJ2-7; 16 bases align to TRBD2. Germline lookup yields CDR1 SNHLY and CDR2 FYNNEI. The CDR3 length is 16 residues. The trim removed 8 bases at V and 3 bases at J, leaving 7 bases unmatched. This chain's CDR3 is CASLGTSGGAVYEQYF. Here the CDR3 DNA reads TGTGCCAGCCTGGGGACTAGCGGGGGGGCGGTCTACGAGCAGTACTTC.

The chain recombines TRBV27 with TRBJ2-5; TRBD2 matches at 13 bases. The DNA end favors TRBJ2-7, so the J call may be wrong. CDR1 is MNHEY and CDR2 is SMNVEV in the germline V gene (reference sequence). This CDR3 spans 17 amino acids. The CDR3 spells CASSLAPGLAGSYEQYF. The CDR3 DNA reads as TGTGCCAGCAGTTTGGCCCCGGGACTAGCGGGGTCCTACGAGCAGTACTTC.

J is TRBJ1-3 and V is TRBV6-5, with a tentative D call TRBD1 (5 bases). The CDR3 consists of 13 residues. The V gene lost 10 bases and the J gene lost 0 bases, with 10 bases spanning the gap. Germline CDR1 is MNHEY and CDR2 is SVGAGI. The CDR3 here is CAIRQPSGNTIYF. The CDR3 bases are TGTGCCATCAGACAGCCCTCTGGAAACACCATATATTTT.

The chain employs TRBV19 and TRBJ1-1, with 9 bases that match TRBD1. CDR3 length equals 17 residues. The germline gives CDR1 LNHDA, CDR2 SQIVND (reference sequence). The J segment lost 5 bases and the V segment lost 5 bases, leaving 15 bases of the junction unmatched. The CDR3 DNA sequence: TGTGCCAGTAGTCAATCCTCCTACAGGGGGCAAGCAACTGAAGCTTTCTTT. This encodes CASSQSSYRGQATEAFF.

The chain links TRBV2 to TRBJ2-7, with 8 bases matching TRBD1. CDR3 length equals 12 residues. The V and J ends lost 4 bases and 5 bases, in that order; junction bases with no gene match: 1. The V gene's germline CDR1 is SNHLY and CDR2 FYNNEI. The CDR3 region is CASSGTGNEQYF. The CDR3 region has the DNA TGTGCCAGCAGTGGGACAGGGAACGAGCAGTACTTC.

V is TRBV18 and J is TRBJ2-1; 8 bases fit TRBD2. Germline values: CDR1 KGHSH, CDR2 LQKENI. Trimming removed 2 bases from V and 4 bases from J; junction bases left unmatched: 4. There are 15 residues in the CDR3. CDR3: CASSPVRGGYNEQFF. The CDR3 DNA reads as TGTGCCAGCTCACCAGTTCGGGGGGGGTACAATGAGCAGTTCTTC.

The gene calls are TRBV29-1 and TRBJ2-7, with D uncertain. The CDR3 spans 13 residues. Trimming cost V 5 bases and J 0 bases, with 11 bases left between them. From germline, CDR1 is SQVTM and CDR2 ANQGSEA. In nucleotides, the CDR3 is TGCAGCGTTCCGGGTAGGAGCTCCTACGAGCAGTACTTC. It is translated as CSVPGRSSYEQYF.

A note on this clone: The same CDR3 can be traced to other DNA sequences in this sample. The chain links TRBV6-5 to TRBJ1-3; a weak D match, TRBD1 (6 bases). In germline, CDR1 is MNHEY, CDR2 SVGAGI. V was shortened by 5 bases and J by 6 bases, with 14 bases between the two germline ends. The CDR3 extends over 14 amino acids. The CDR3 DNA sequence: TGTGCCAGCAGTACGTCTGGGGGCGAAAACACCATATATTTT. Amino acids: CASSTSGGENTIYF.